Listed below are T cell receptor beta chains from one sample, sequenced in a study of control samples from healthy donors and cancer patients. Only in-frame clones appear in the TCRdb table, and some are missing; sequencing was by immunoSEQ multiplex PCR. The table records approximately 100,000 clones, approximately 86% of them present only once. The source material was blood. All receptors come from a man aged 30 to 39 in good health. The CDR3 runs from the conserved cysteine through the conserved F or W. The D gene is left open where the match is weak. Size is omitted from some rows. Given values are once, few, many or a class for expanded clones.

TRBJ2-2	TRBV4-1	NA	NA	CASSQGILGANTGELFF	TGCGCCAGCAGCCAAGGAATACTAGGGGCGAACACCGGGGAGCTGTTTTTT
TRBJ1-5	TRBV10-1	NA	NA	CASTPGHHRGQPQHF	TGCGCCAGCACTCCGGGACACCACCGGGGTCAGCCCCAGCATTTT
TRBJ1-6	TRBV19	NA	NA	CASSTWSRTRPLHF	TGTGCCAGTAGTACCTGGTCCCGGACTCGACCCCTCCACTTT
TRBJ1-4	TRBV6-6	TRBD1	NA	CASSYSLGTGAEKLFF	TGTGCCAGCAGTTACTCATTAGGGACAGGGGCTGAAAAACTGTTTTTT
TRBJ2-2	TRBV10-2	NA	NA	CASRSAGELFF	TGCGCCAGCAGAAGTGCCGGGGAGCTGTTTTTT
TRBJ2-1	TRBV7-8	TRBD2	NA	CASSLDASGRVSNEQFF	TGTGCCAGCAGCTTAGACGCTAGCGGGAGAGTCAGCAATGAGCAGTTCTTC
TRBJ1-2	TRBV6-2/TRBV6-3	NA	NA	CASSGGARYGYTF	TGTGCCAGCAGCGGTGGGGCCCGCTATGGCTACACCTTC
TRBJ1-5	TRBV7-9	NA	few	CASSPQGINQPQHF	TGTGCCAGCAGCCCTCAGGGAATAAATCAGCCCCAGCATTTT
TRBJ1-5	TRBV7-2	NA	NA	CASSSTGGMEPQHF	TGTGCCAGCAGCTCAACTGGGGGGATGGAGCCCCAGCATTTT
TRBJ2-5	TRBV21-1	NA	NA	CASSKGTPFGTEPTETQYF	TGTGCCAGCAGCAAAGGGACCCCGTTTGGGACCGAGCCGACGGAGACCCAGTACTTC
TRBJ2-1	TRBV28	TRBD1	NA	CASLQGILYNEQFF	TGTGCCAGCCTACAGGGGATTCTATACAATGAGCAGTTCTTC
TRBJ2-6	TRBV15	TRBD1	NA	CATSRTGVGANVLTF	TGTGCCACCAGCAGGACAGGGGTCGGGGCCAACGTCCTGACTTTC
TRBJ1-6	TRBV7-3	NA	NA	CASSRGSGTENSPLHF	TGTGCCAGCAGCCGGGGGTCCGGGACGGAGAATTCACCCCTCCACTTT
TRBJ2-3	TRBV9	TRBD2	NA	CASSGQLAMMQYF	TGTGCCAGCAGCGGACAACTAGCGATGATGCAGTATTTT
TRBJ1-6	TRBV12-3/TRBV12-4	TRBD1	NA	CASSFPQGAPLHF	TGTGCCAGCAGTTTTCCGCAGGGGGCACCCCTCCACTTT
TRBJ2-1	TRBV11-2	NA	NA	CASSLHLGSYNEQFF	TGTGCCAGCAGCTTACATCTGGGCTCCTACAATGAGCAGTTCTTC
TRBJ1-2	TRBV14	NA	NA	CASSQVQGSYYNYGYTF	TGTGCCAGCAGCCAAGTGCAGGGATCCTATTATAACTATGGCTACACCTTC
TRBJ1-2	TRBV7-9	NA	few	CASSFSRGGYTF	TGTGCCAGCAGCTTTAGCCGCGGGGGCTACACCTTC
TRBJ1-3	TRBV3-1/TRBV3-2	TRBD1	NA	CASSLGTGGINTIYF	TGTGCCAGCAGCCTGGGGACAGGGGGTATAAACACCATATATTTT
TRBJ2-2	TRBV25-1	NA	NA	CATGRGDTGELFF	TGTGCCACCGGTAGGGGGGACACCGGGGAGCTGTTTTTT
TRBJ2-7	TRBV2	TRBD1	NA	CASNPQGSEQYF	TGTGCCAGCAACCCACAGGGGAGCGAGCAGTACTTC
TRBJ2-1	TRBV27	NA	NA	CASSSTGGAGEQFF	TGTGCCAGCAGTTCGACGGGGGGCGCGGGGGAGCAGTTCTTC
TRBJ1-2	TRBV29-1	NA	few	CSVQVGGDYTF	TGCAGCGTCCAAGTCGGGGGCGACTACACCTTC
TRBJ2-3	TRBV12-3/TRBV12-4	NA	NA	CASGSLRTDTQYF	TGTGCCAGCGGGAGCCTAAGAACGGATACGCAGTATTTT
TRBJ2-7	TRBV4-3	NA	once	CASSQERDGAYEQYF	TGCGCCAGCAGCCAAGAGAGAGACGGGGCCTACGAGCAGTACTTC
TRBJ1-5	TRBV19	TRBD1	NA	CASSMRQGRRTVHHQPQHF	TGTGCCAGTAGTATGCGACAGGGGCGAAGGACGGTCCATCATCAGCCCCAGCATTTT
TRBJ2-5	TRBV11-3	TRBD2	NA	CASSTGLAGGETQYF	TGTGCCAGCAGCACGGGACTAGCGGGAGGTGAGACCCAGTACTTC
TRBJ1-1	TRBV18	NA	NA	CASSPSVSGLYTEAFF	TGTGCCAGCTCACCAAGCGTATCGGGACTTTACACTGAAGCTTTCTTT
TRBJ2-3	TRBV19	NA	NA	CASSIGFNLLRDTQYF	TGTGCCAGTAGTATAGGCTTCAACCTACTTCGAGATACGCAGTATTTT
TRBJ1-1	TRBV4-1	TRBD1	once	CASSQDPTGLTEAFF	TGCGCCAGCAGCCAAGATCCGACAGGGTTAACTGAAGCTTTCTTT
TRBJ2-2	TRBV19	NA	NA	CASRRDSRDYNTGELFF	TGTGCCAGTAGAAGGGACAGCCGGGACTACAACACCGGGGAGCTGTTTTTT
TRBJ2-7	TRBV10-3	TRBD1	NA	CAISRQGYEQYF	TGTGCCATCAGTCGACAGGGCTACGAGCAGTACTTC
TRBJ2-7	TRBV12-5	NA	NA	CASGFQESSYEQYF	TGTGCTAGTGGTTTCCAGGAGTCCTCCTACGAGCAGTACTTC
TRBJ1-1	TRBV7-2	NA	NA	CASSSAISGHIVMNTEAFF	TGTGCCAGCAGCTCGGCCATCAGCGGGCACATTGTTATGAACACTGAAGCTTTCTTT
TRBJ2-1	TRBV6-1	NA	few	CASSEASINEQFF	TGTGCCAGCAGTGAAGCGAGCATCAATGAGCAGTTCTTC
TRBJ2-7	TRBV24-1	NA	once	CATSDDSEQYF	TGTGCCACCAGTGACGACAGCGAGCAGTACTTC
TRBJ2-3	TRBV19	NA	NA	CASSRQNTDTQYF	TGTGCCAGTAGTAGACAGAACACAGATACGCAGTATTTT
TRBJ2-3	TRBV20-1	TRBD1	NA	CSASLQGLVYHTQYF	TGCAGTGCTAGTTTACAGGGGCTAGTTTACCATACGCAGTATTTT
TRBJ2-7	TRBV5-4	NA	NA	CASSFFGEHEQYF	TGTGCCAGCAGCTTTTTTGGGGAACACGAGCAGTACTTC
TRBJ1-2	TRBV18	TRBD1	NA	CASSPTPGGAYGYTF	TGTGCCAGCTCACCCACTCCAGGGGGCGCGTATGGCTACACCTTC
TRBJ1-2	TRBV18	NA	few	CASSPTDNYGYTF	TGTGCCAGCTCACCGACGGATAACTATGGCTACACCTTC
TRBJ2-2	TRBV12-5	TRBD2	NA	CASGWGDYPTGELFF	TGTGCTAGTGGTTGGGGGGACTACCCCACCGGGGAGCTGTTTTTT
TRBJ2-3	TRBV19	TRBD1	NA	CASSKPWTGSTDTQYF	TGTGCCAGTAGTAAACCTTGGACAGGCAGCACAGATACGCAGTATTTT
TRBJ2-7	TRBV24-1	NA	NA	CATGGPNYEQYF	TGTGCCACCGGGGGGCCAAACTACGAGCAGTACTTC
TRBJ1-1	TRBV18	NA	NA	CASSGPENTEAFF	TGTGCCAGCTCCGGTCCGGAGAACACTGAAGCTTTCTTT
TRBJ2-5	TRBV5-5	NA	many	CASSFQLYQETQYF	TGTGCCAGCAGCTTTCAGTTGTACCAAGAGACCCAGTACTTC
TRBJ1-2	TRBV29-1	NA	NA	CSGSVRGDYGYTF	TGCAGCGGGAGCGTCAGGGGAGACTATGGCTACACCTTC
TRBJ1-1	TRBV7-2	NA	NA	CASSLQENTEAFF	TGTGCCAGCAGCTTACAAGAGAACACTGAAGCTTTCTTT
TRBJ2-2	TRBV24-1	NA	once	CATSAHGVTGELFF	TGTGCCACCAGTGCCCACGGGGTCACCGGGGAGCTGTTTTTT
TRBJ1-2	TRBV7-2	NA	NA	CASSSVRSGNPTF	TGTGCCAGCAGCTCCGTCCGGTCTGGCAACCCCACCTTC